The 18 T cell receptor beta chains below were found in one sample sequenced in a study of control samples from healthy donors and cancer patients. The table came from immunoSEQ multiplex PCR; TCRdb's copy has only in-frame clones and leaves some out. The top ten hold around 10% of the sample, which has under 20,000 clones, 87% seen once. The specimen was PBMCs. The receptor source for this set is a woman in her 70s with colorectal cancer.

The chain uses TRBV6-5 and TRBJ1-1; D uncertain. CDR1 and CDR2 from the germline V gene are MNHEY and SVGAGI. The V gene lost 7 bases and the J gene lost 1 base, with 13 bases spanning the gap. This CDR3 region has 14 residues. The CDR3 DNA is TGTGCCAGCACAGGTACGTCCGCGAACACTGAAGCTTTCTTT. It yields the protein CASTGTSANTEAFF.

The chain uses TRBV29-1 and TRBJ2-5; D assignment may be TRBD1 or TRBD2 (6 bases each). The CDR3 consists of 15 residues. Trimming removed 4 bases at V and 5 bases at J, with 20 bases between. The germline V gene has CDR1 SQVTM and CDR2 ANQGSEA. This chain's CDR3 is CSVGPHSRRGETQYF. CDR3 in DNA: TGCAGCGTTGGCCCGCACTCCAGGAGGGGGGAGACCCAGTACTTC.

The chain couples TRBV6-4 to TRBJ1-1; no firm D call. V was clipped by 6 bases and J by 1 base, with 9 bases between them. Per germline, CDR1 MRHNA and CDR2 SNTAGT. The CDR3 length is 13 residues. The CDR3 DNA reads TGTGCCAGCAGCGAAATACCGAACACTGAAGCTTTCTTT. It encodes CASSEIPNTEAFF.

The J gene is TRBJ2-2, the V gene TRBV6-5; D unclear. CDR1 and CDR2 from the germline V gene are MNHEY and SVGAGI. With 7 bases removed from V and 0 bases from J, the gap between germline ends came to 6 bases. This CDR3 is built from 13 residues. This CDR3 is CASTHSNTGELFF. CDR3 nucleotides: TGTGCCAGCACCCACTCGAACACCGGGGAGCTGTTTTTT.

This chain connects TRBV7-9 to TRBJ2-1, with D uncertain. V lost 5 bases, J lost 9 bases, and 14 bases lay in between. The germline gives CDR1 SEHNR, CDR2 FQNEAQ (reference sequence). CDR3 length: 13 residues. CDR3 protein: CASSPRWVGEQFF. The CDR3 coding sequence is TGTGCCAGCAGCCCGCGCTGGGTGGGTGAGCAGTTCTTC.

V gene TRBV11-3 combines with J gene TRBJ2-1; possibly TRBD1 or TRBD2 for D (5 bases each). The CDR3 spans 17 residues. V lost 0 bases to trimming and J lost 9 bases, with 21 bases between them. CDR1 and CDR2 (germline): SGHNT, YENEEA. The DNA of the CDR3 is TGTGCCAGCAGCTTAGATTCGTCAGGGAGTCGATCCGGTGAGCAGTTCTTC. This encodes CASSLDSSGSRSGEQFF. Based on the CDR3 plus reference TRBV11-3 and TRBJ2-1, the full variable domain is EAGVVQSPRYKIIEKKQPVAFWCNPISGHNTLYWYLQNLGQGPELLIRYENEEAVDDSQLPKDRFSAERLKGVDSTLKIQPAELGDSAVYLCASSLDSSGSRSGEQFFGPGTRLTVL.

This chain uses TRBV14 with TRBJ1-2; D unresolved. With 5 bases removed from V and 4 bases from J, the gap between germline ends came to 8 bases. Germline V gene lookup returns CDR1 SGHDN and CDR2 FVKESK. This CDR3 is 12 amino acids long. In DNA, the CDR3 is TGTGCCAGCAGCTTAGGGTCCTATGGCTACACCTTC. Protein sequence: CASSLGSYGYTF.

This clone has just one count. The chain couples TRBV5-6 to TRBJ2-7; TRBD1 matches at 8 bases. This CDR3 region has 15 residues. Trimming at V came to 4 bases and at J to 3 bases, leaving 9 bases not matched to a gene. Looked up from germline, CDR1 is SGHDT and CDR2 is YYEEEE. Here the CDR3 DNA reads TGTGCCAGCAGCCCCTGGGACAGGCGCTACTACGAGCAGTACTTC. Its protein product is CASSPWDRRYYEQYF.

The rearrangement links TRBV2 to TRBJ2-3; TRBD2 matches 9 bases. V shed 10 bases, J shed 0 bases, and the junction held 14 bases outside the gene matches. The CDR3 is 17 residues long. CDR1 SNHLY and CDR2 FYNNEI come from the germline V gene. CDR3 bases: TGTGCCATCGGACGACTAGCGGACCGGATCAGCACAGATACGCAGTATTTT. Encoded protein: CAIGRLADRISTDTQYF.

This rearrangement joins TRBV6-5 to TRBJ2-7, with 7 bases identical to TRBD2. CDR1 is MNHEY, CDR2 SVGAGI, per germline. J lost 2 bases, V lost 4 bases, and 11 bases had no gene match. The CDR3 is 16 amino acids. Here the CDR3 reads CASSSTSGILTYEQYF. CDR3 DNA: TGTGCCAGCAGTTCCACAAGCGGGATCCTTACCTACGAGCAGTACTTC.

V and J are TRBV5-1 and TRBJ2-1, with 10 bases matching TRBD2. The V gene end was trimmed by 2 bases and the J gene end by 6 bases; junction bases not matched to a gene: 2. Germline V lookup: CDR1 SGHRS, CDR2 YFSETQ. CDR3 length: 14 residues. CDR3 in DNA: TGCGCCAGCAGCTTTAGCGGGAGGTCCAATGAGCAGTTCTTC. It encodes CASSFSGRSNEQFF.

This clone was seen a single time. The J gene is TRBJ2-5, the V gene TRBV9, with TRBD2 identical over 8 bases. V lost 2 bases to trimming and J lost 0 bases; unmatched junction nucleotides: 6. This CDR3 is 16 amino acids long. Per the germline V gene, CDR1 is SGDLS and CDR2 is YYNGEE. The CDR3 protein is CASSVQGRGDQETQYF. As DNA, the CDR3 is TGTGCCAGCAGCGTTCAGGGGCGGGGGGACCAAGAGACCCAGTACTTC. The whole variable domain, remainder taken from reference TRBV9 and TRBJ2-5, is DSGVTQTPKHLITATGQRVTLRCSPRSGDLSVYWYQQSLDQGLQFLIQYYNGEERAKGNILERFSAQQFPDLHSELNLSSLELGDSALYFCASSVQGRGDQETQYFGPGTRLLVL.

The genes are TRBV14 and TRBJ2-5; 8 nucleotides match TRBD2. V lost 2 bases and J lost 5; bases outside the gene matches: 10. The CDR3 extends over 16 amino acids. Germline V lookup: CDR1 SGHDN, CDR2 FVKESK. The CDR3 here is CASSQLLLADRETQYF. CDR3 bases: TGTGCCAGCAGCCAATTGCTACTAGCGGACCGGGAGACCCAGTACTTC.

The chain combines TRBV19 with TRBJ1-6, with D possibly being TRBD1 (5 bases). V shed 3 bases and J shed 7 bases, with 10 bases lying between them. Germline V gene sequence: CDR1 LNHDA, CDR2 SQIVND (reference sequence). The CDR3 contains 14 residues. CDR3 protein: CASSIGTDNSPLHF. CDR3 sequence (DNA): TGTGCCAGTAGTATCGGGACTGACAATTCACCCCTCCACTTT.

This clone was seen a handful of times. This chain uses TRBV12-3 or TRBV12-4 with TRBJ1-1; D is unclear. This CDR3 region has 11 residues. The CDR3 reads CEDPSNTEAFF. In DNA form, the CDR3 reads TGTGAAGACCCGAGCAACACTGAAGCTTTCTTT.

The chain couples TRBV5-1 to TRBJ2-7, with 7 bases that match TRBD1. This CDR3 has 15 amino acids. Trimming cost V 5 bases and J 0 bases; bases outside gene matches: 8. Per the germline V gene, CDR1 is SGHRS and CDR2 is YFSETQ. Here the CDR3 reads CASSNTGERSYEQYF. The DNA for the CDR3 is TGCGCCAGCAGTAACACAGGGGAACGCTCCTACGAGCAGTACTTC.

This sequence joins TRBV7-9 and TRBJ1-2; D is unresolved. Per germline, CDR1 SEHNR and CDR2 FQNEAQ (reference sequence). The CDR3 covers 18 residues. V was trimmed by 2 bases and J by 3 bases, leaving 22 bases between them. The CDR3 DNA reads TGTGCCAGCAGCTTAAGCCTACTAGTACGCCCAAAGCACTATGGCTACACCTTC. Translation: CASSLSLLVRPKHYGYTF.

The chain couples TRBV9 to TRBJ1-1; 7 nucleotides agree with TRBD1. Germline loops: CDR1 SGDLS, CDR2 YYNGEE. J lost 3 bases, V lost 0 bases, and 2 bases had no gene match. The CDR3 totals 14 residues. CDR3 sequence reads: CASSVAQGDTEAFF. CDR3 DNA: TGTGCCAGCAGCGTAGCGCAGGGGGACACTGAAGCTTTCTTT.